This section outlines one T cell receptor beta chain sequence together with its context. The antigen is not known. This sample was taken from a study of vaccination and CD4 T cells after COVID-19. Study-wide findings and caveats: In convalescent patients, 304 of 307 vaccine-specific clones were mono-reactive for SARS-CoV-2 spike.

Regarding treatment: approximately 10-day PBMC culture with coronavirus spike peptide pools or control peptides (ViraFEST assay). The unexposed donor provided CD4+ T cells, which were taken before the COVID-19 pandemic (2011-2018). Cultured CD4+ T cell DNA underwent sequencing with the Oncomine TCR Beta short-read assay. TCRdb re-derived calls from the PCR reads in MiXCR, one entry per CDR3 protein. In the table there are around 4,800 distinct CDR3 sequences, approximately 38% of which are singletons. The CDR3 is made up of 12 amino acids. V lost 7 bases and J lost 4, with 12 bases in between. Germline CDR1 is DFQATT and CDR2 is SNEGSKA (reference sequence).

This TCR was recovered from a human donor in good health. Source material: CD4+ T cells from blood, cultured in vitro. The chain has TRBV20-1 and TRBJ2-3; D assignment may be TRBD1 or TRBD2 (5 bases each). The CDR3 protein is CSGKRGADTQYF. The DNA of the CDR3 is TGCAGTGGAAAAAGGGGAGCAGATACGCAGTATTTT.